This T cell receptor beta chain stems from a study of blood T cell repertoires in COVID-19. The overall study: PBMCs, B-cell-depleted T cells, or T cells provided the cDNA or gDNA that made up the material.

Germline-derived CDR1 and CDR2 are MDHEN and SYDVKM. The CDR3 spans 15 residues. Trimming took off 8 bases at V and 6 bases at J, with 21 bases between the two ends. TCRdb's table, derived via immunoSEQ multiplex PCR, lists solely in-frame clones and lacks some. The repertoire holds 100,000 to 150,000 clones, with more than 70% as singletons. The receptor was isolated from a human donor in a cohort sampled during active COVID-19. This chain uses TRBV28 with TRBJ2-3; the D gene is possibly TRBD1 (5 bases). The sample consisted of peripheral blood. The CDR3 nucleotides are TGTGCCAGCCGCGGTGGGTATTGGGGCGCCGATACGCAGTATTTT. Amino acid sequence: CASRGGYWGADTQYF. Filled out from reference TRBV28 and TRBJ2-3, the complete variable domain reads DVKVTQSSRYLVKRTGEKVFLECVQDMDHENMFWYRQDPGLGLRLIYFSYDVKMKEKGDIPEGYSVSREKKERFSLILESASTNQTSMYLCASRGGYWGADTQYFGPGTRLTVL.